Described below is a single TCR beta chain sequence and its context. CDR3 length equals 15 residues. V dropped 5 bases and J dropped 1 base, with 14 bases sitting between them. Germline CDR1 SGHVS, CDR2 FQNEAQ. The sample originates from a study of CD8+ T cells in alopecia areata. The wider study: In an open-label trial, patients got 5 to 10 mg tofacitinib twice daily.

Following RNA extraction, reverse transcription yielded cDNA that acted as the sequencing template. Sequencing used immunoSEQ multiplex PCR; TCRdb keeps in-frame clones, though not all of them. The table shows roughly 100,000 clones, with 80% to 90% occurring only once. Treatment denoted: oral pan-JAK inhibitor, 5-10 mg twice daily. The sequenced sample was CD8+ T cells sorted from blood, obtained between weeks 30 and 35, from a patient treated with tofacitinib. J is TRBJ2-5 and V is TRBV7-8, with a possible D match to TRBD2 (5 bases). The receptor comes from a human donor with alopecia areata. This CDR3 is CASSLMRRVQETQYF. In DNA, the CDR3 is TGTGCCAGCAGCCTGATGAGGCGGGTCCAAGAGACCCAGTACTTC.